The present TCR beta chain was sequenced within a study of OX40 agonist ivuxolimab in advanced cancers. Study information: Allowance was made for prior anti-PD-1, anti-PD-L1 or anti-CTLA-4 therapy, and about 44% had some. Broader study findings: With doses of 0.1 to 3.0 mg/kg, CD4+ and CD8+ blood T cells had undergone clonal expansion by week 6. CD8+ T cells showed, on average, more clonal expansion than CD4+ cells. The investigators did not determine what antigen specificity the expanded peripheral T cells had.

This clone was seen only a few times. Its antigen remains unidentified. The repertoire was sequenced with immunoSEQ multiplex PCR; TCRdb's copy has only in-frame clones and lacks some. The sample consists of around 83,000 clones, 80% to 90% of them appearing once. Germline CDR1 is SEHNR and CDR2 is FQNEAQ (reference sequence). The CDR3 runs 14 residues. The ends were cut back, 5 bases at V and 7 bases at J, with 17 bases in the middle. This specimen consisted of CD4+ or CD8+ T cells sorted from blood, obtained in a trial of the OX40 agonist ivuxolimab. The clonotype was recovered from an adult with an advanced solid tumor such as melanoma, head and neck, liver or kidney cancer. The rearrangement links TRBV7-9 to TRBJ1-2; maybe TRBD1 (5 bases). The CDR3: CASSRREVGGGYTF. DNA for the CDR3: TGTGCCAGCAGCCGCAGGGAGGTCGGTGGTGGCTACACCTTC.